These 8 T cell receptor beta chains came from one sample sequenced in a study of blood T cell repertoires in COVID-19. Assay used: immunoSEQ multiplex PCR; TCRdb lists only in-frame clones, some missing. Here the sample spans about 240,000 clones, roughly four fifths being singletons. Sequenced sample: peripheral blood. These receptor sequences come from a woman between 70 and 85 years old with acute or convalescent COVID-19.

J is TRBJ2-7 and V is TRBV28, with D possibly being TRBD1 (5 bases). V shed 8 bases and J shed 0 bases, with 14 bases lying between them. The germline CDR1 and CDR2 sequences are MDHEN and SYDVKM. The CDR3 has 14 residues. The CDR3 here is CASRPTGASYEQYF. CDR3 bases: TGTGCCAGCCGCCCCACAGGAGCCTCCTACGAGCAGTACTTC. The full variable domain, its missing parts supplied by reference TRBV28 and TRBJ2-7, is DVKVTQSSRYLVKRTGEKVFLECVQDMDHENMFWYRQDPGLGLRLIYFSYDVKMKEKGDIPEGYSVSREKKERFSLILESASTNQTSMYLCASRPTGASYEQYFGPGTRLTVT.

The chain employs TRBV18 and TRBJ2-3, with TRBD2 as a possible D gene (6 bases). The V end lost 5 bases, the J end lost 0 bases, and 12 bases lay between the germline ends. Germline-derived CDR1 and CDR2 are KGHSH and LQKENI. This CDR3 contains 15 residues. CDR3 nucleotides: TGTGCCAGCTCATCGTCGGGGGTGAGCACAGATACGCAGTATTTT. This translates into CASSSSGVSTDTQYF.

The chain links TRBV6-5 to TRBJ1-1, with D possibly being TRBD1 (6 bases). CDR1 and CDR2 from the germline V gene are MNHEY and SVGAGI. Trimming removed 0 bases from V and 5 bases from J, with 13 bases in between. The length of the CDR3 is 15 residues. The CDR3 DNA sequence: TGTGCCAGCAGTTACTCGACACAGGGCCTAACTGAAGCTTTCTTT. Protein sequence: CASSYSTQGLTEAFF.

The chain recombines TRBV5-6 with TRBJ2-5; 7 positions match TRBD1. CDR1 is SGHDT and CDR2 is YYEEEE in the germline V gene. The ends lost 3 bases at V and 1 base at J; junction bases unmatched: 3. CDR3 length equals 14 residues. The CDR3 nucleotides are TGTGCCAGCAGCTCAAGACAGGGCCAAGAGACCCAGTACTTC. It yields the protein CASSSRQGQETQYF.

The V gene is TRBV24-1, the J gene TRBJ1-2; D is unresolved. There are 12 residues in the CDR3. CDR1 KGHDR and CDR2 SFDVKD come from the germline V gene. With 8 bases removed from V and 0 bases from J, the gap between germline ends came to 6 bases. The CDR3 DNA sequence: TGTGCCACCATTAGCGCTAACTATGGCTACACCTTC. Protein product: CATISANYGYTF.

The chain couples TRBV5-4 to TRBJ1-2, with D possibly TRBD1 on 6 matching bases. In germline, CDR1 is SGHNT, CDR2 YYREEE (reference sequence). The CDR3 totals 15 residues. Trimming removed 4 bases at V and 8 bases at J, with 21 bases between. The CDR3 is CASSPDTGRSRGYTF. CDR3 bases: TGTGCCAGCAGCCCCGATACAGGGAGATCGCGCGGCTACACCTTC.

The chain uses TRBV7-2 and TRBJ1-1; a possible D gene is TRBD1 (5 bases). Per the germline V gene, CDR1 is SGHTA and CDR2 is FQGNSA. The CDR3 has 16 residues. Between the trimmed V and J ends, which lost 1 base and 3 bases, there was a span of 15 bases. The CDR3, as DNA: TGTGCCAGCAGCTTAGGGCAGGGCGGAAGGTACACTGAAGCTTTCTTT. Its protein product is CASSLGQGGRYTEAFF.

This clone was detected only once. Other DNA sequences from this sample encode an identical CDR3 as well. The gene calls are TRBV7-2 and TRBJ1-5; D gene ambiguous. This CDR3 spans 15 amino acids. Germline V CDR1 and CDR2: SGHTA, FQGNSA. V lost 0 bases, J lost 1 base, and 7 bases lay in between. The CDR3 region is CASSLATGSNQPQHF. CDR3 in DNA: TGTGCCAGCAGCTTAGCTACGGGGAGCAATCAGCCCCAGCATTTT.